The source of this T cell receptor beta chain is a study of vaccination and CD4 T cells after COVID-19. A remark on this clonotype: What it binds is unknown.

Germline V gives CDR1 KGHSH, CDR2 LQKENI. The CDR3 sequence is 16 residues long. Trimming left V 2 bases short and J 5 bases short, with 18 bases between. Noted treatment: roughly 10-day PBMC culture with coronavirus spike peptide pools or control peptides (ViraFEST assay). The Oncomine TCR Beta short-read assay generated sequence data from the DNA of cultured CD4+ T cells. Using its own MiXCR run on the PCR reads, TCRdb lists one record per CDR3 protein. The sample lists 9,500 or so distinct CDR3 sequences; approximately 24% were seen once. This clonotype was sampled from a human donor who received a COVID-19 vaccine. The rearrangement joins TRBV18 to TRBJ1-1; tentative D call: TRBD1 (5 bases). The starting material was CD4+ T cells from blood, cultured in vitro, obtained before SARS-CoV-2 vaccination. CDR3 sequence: CASSPSQEDMGTEAFF. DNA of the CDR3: TGTGCCAGCTCACCATCACAGGAGGATATGGGAACTGAAGCTTTCTTT.